The next 5 T cell receptor beta chains were all read from a single sample in a study of vaccination effects on CD4 cells after COVID-19. Their cognate antigens are unknown. Data came from immunoSEQ multiplex PCR; TCRdb stores just in-frame clones and leaves some out. The sample lists some 77,000 clones, 65% to 85% occurring once. Peptide-pool stimulation followed by sequencing identified expanded antigen-specific CD4+ clonotypes in the ViraFEST assay. Around day 10 of culture, CD4+ T cells were separated out. None of the vaccinated had previously contracted SARS-CoV-2, and their nucleocapsid antibodies tested negative. The source was CD4+ T cells from PBMCs cultured with HCoV-OC43 spike peptides, collected before COVID-19 vaccination. As for subset: HCoV-OC43 spike overlapping peptide pool stimulation. These receptors came from a human donor who received a COVID-19 vaccine.

The gene calls are TRBV6-5 and TRBJ1-2; no reliable D call. The V gene's germline CDR1 is MNHEY and CDR2 SVGAGI. Trimming shortened V by 2 bases and J by 7 bases, and 14 bases separated the two germline ends. The CDR3 covers 14 residues. The CDR3 reads CASSYELMGAGYTF. In nucleotides, the CDR3 is TGTGCCAGCAGTTACGAACTTATGGGCGCTGGCTACACCTTC.

This clone has a handful of counts. CDR3 region: CACVGQRTNSPLHF. DNA for the CDR3: TGTGCCTGCGTCGGACAGAGAACTAATTCACCCCTCCACTTT. This chain joins TRBV30 and TRBJ1-6, with D possibly TRBD1 on 6 matching bases. Looked up from germline, CDR1 is GTSNPN and CDR2 is SVGIG (reference sequence). The CDR3 totals 14 residues. Between the trimmed V and J ends, which lost 6 bases and 6 bases, there was a span of 15 bases.

The CDR3 here is CASSLLNPGGNTIYF. DNA for the CDR3: TGTGCCAGCAGTTTACTTAACCCCGGTGGAAACACCATATATTTT. The chain links TRBV28 to TRBJ1-3, with D unclear. This CDR3 region has 15 residues. From germline, CDR1 is MDHEN and CDR2 SYDVKM. V lost 2 bases, J lost 3 bases, and 11 bases lay in between.

The rearrangement uses TRBV6-5 and TRBJ2-7, with D perhaps matching TRBD2 (5 bases). V shed 9 bases and J shed 4 bases, with 16 bases lying between them. The CDR3 runs to 13 residues. Germline V lookup: CDR1 MNHEY, CDR2 SVGAGI. The CDR3 sequence is CASSRAGGYEQYV. The CDR3 DNA is TGTGCCAGTTCAAGGGCAGGAGGTTACGAGCAGTACGTC.

This chain links TRBV6-4 with TRBJ2-7, with D tentatively TRBD2 (6 bases). There are 13 residues in the CDR3. Germline V gives CDR1 MRHNA, CDR2 SNTAGT. V dropped 7 bases and J dropped 4 bases, with 14 bases sitting between them. The CDR3 DNA follows: TGTGCCAGCATACGGGGGTTCTGTTACGAGCAGTACGTC. It codes for CASIRGFCYEQYV.